These 27 T cell receptor beta chains were all obtained from the same sample, sequenced in a study of shared clonotypes between healthy human individuals. Using immunoSEQ multiplex PCR, the repertoire was profiled, and TCRdb retains in-frame clones only, with some absent. The sample lists roughly 1 million clones; around 75% were seen once. Sequenced input: memory CD4+ T cells sorted from blood. Subset of the sample: CD45RA-negative fraction. Every receptor here comes from a man younger than 35 in good health.

The rearrangement links TRBV6-1 to TRBJ2-1; 7 positions match TRBD2. Germline values: CDR1 MNHNS, CDR2 SASEGT. The CDR3 is made up of 17 amino acids. J was trimmed by 11 bases and V by 4 bases; bases with no gene match: 20. CDR3 sequence reads: CASSATGGQRDFFKQFF. DNA for the CDR3: TGTGCCAGCAGTGCCACTGGAGGGCAGCGGGACTTTTTTAAGCAGTTCTTC.

The DNA for the CDR3 is TGTGCCAGCAGCCCGAGGGACTGGGACACTGAAGCTTTCTTT. This codes for CASSPRDWDTEAFF. This chain connects TRBV7-8 to TRBJ1-1, with D maybe TRBD1 (5 bases). V was shortened by 5 bases and J by 3 bases, with 13 bases between the two germline ends. This CDR3 comprises 14 residues. CDR1 and CDR2 from the germline V gene are SGHVS and FQNEAQ.

V gene TRBV9 combines with J gene TRBJ2-2, with TRBD2 matching over 8 bases. After removal of 3 bases from V and 2 bases from J, the junction contained 12 bases not matched to a gene. Germline CDR1 is SGDLS and CDR2 is YYNGEE. The CDR3 has 18 residues. The CDR3 here is CASSAYGGGTSNTGELFF. The CDR3 DNA reads as TGTGCCAGCAGCGCCTACGGCGGGGGGACTTCCAACACCGGGGAGCTGTTTTTT.

At least ten counts were recorded for this clone. This chain uses TRBV2 with TRBJ1-5, with 7 bases fitting TRBD1. The CDR3 has 13 residues. Germline CDR1 and CDR2: SNHLY and FYNNEI. The V gene end was trimmed by 7 bases and the J gene end by 4 bases; junction bases not matched to a gene: 4. CDR3 nucleotide sequence: TGTGCCAGCATGAGGGGGCAGAATCAGCCCCAGCATTTT. Translating it yields CASMRGQNQPQHF.

Note on this clone: A read error may explain this, as a much larger clone is one base away. The rearrangement uses TRBV10-3 and TRBJ1-1, with TRBD1 matching 7 bases. The CDR3 contains 14 residues. V shed 6 bases and J 1 base; nucleotides not matched to a gene: 5. Germline CDR1 ENHRY, CDR2 SYGVKD. CDR3 sequence: CAISSTGSNTEAFF. CDR3 sequence (DNA): TGTGCCATCAGCTCGACAGGGTCGAACACTGAAGCTTTCTTT.

CDR3 residues: CASSFSGSDWGTDTQYF. The CDR3 DNA is TGTGCCAGCAGCTTTTCGGGGTCGGACTGGGGCACAGATACGCAGTATTTT. The J gene is TRBJ2-3, the V gene TRBV5-6; possible D gene TRBD2, 5 bases. The CDR3 spans 17 residues. V was trimmed by 2 bases and J by 1 base, leaving 17 bases between them. Germline values: CDR1 SGHDT, CDR2 YYEEEE.

The chain carries TRBV4-1 and TRBJ2-4; TRBD2 aligns across 14 bases. Germline V gene lookup returns CDR1 MGHRA and CDR2 YSYEKL. After removal of 4 bases from V and 0 bases from J, the junction contained 8 bases not matched to a gene. The CDR3 sequence is 19 residues long. The CDR3 sequence: CASSRLTSGGVRAKNIQYF. In nucleotides, the CDR3 is TGCGCCAGCAGCCGGTTGACTAGCGGGGGGGTAAGAGCCAAAAACATTCAGTACTTC.

The rearrangement uses TRBV7-3 and TRBJ2-7, with D unresolved. Trimming shortened V by 1 base and J by 3 bases, and 13 bases separated the two germline ends. The CDR3 contains 15 residues. Germline V gives CDR1 SGHTA, CDR2 FQGTGA. The CDR3 DNA sequence: TGTGCCAGCAGCTTAAATGGTGAGCCGAACTACGAGCAGTACTTC. Its translation is CASSLNGEPNYEQYF.

The V and J genes are TRBV11-3 and TRBJ1-5, with D possibly being TRBD1 (5 bases). CDR1 SGHNT and CDR2 YENEEA come from the germline V gene. Trimming stripped 3 bases from V and 2 bases from J, with 8 bases between. The CDR3 runs to 14 residues. The CDR3 loop is CASSFDRRNQPQHF. Written as DNA, the CDR3 is TGTGCCAGCAGCTTCGACAGACGCAATCAGCCCCAGCATTTT.

V and J are TRBV10-2 and TRBJ1-2; 7 bases are shared with TRBD1. The CDR3 loop spans 13 amino acids. Germline CDR1 is WSHSY and CDR2 is SAAADI. V lost 10 bases, J lost 3 bases, and 8 bases stayed unmatched. The CDR3 coding sequence is TGCGCCATCACCTCCGGGACAGACTATGGCTACACCTTC. It encodes CAITSGTDYGYTF.

The chain couples TRBV10-2 to TRBJ2-1; D may match TRBD1 or TRBD2 (5 bases each). This CDR3 comprises 13 residues. Germline lookup yields CDR1 WSHSY and CDR2 SAAADI. CDR3 coding DNA: TGCGCAGCCGGGGCGAGCTCCTACAATGAGCAGTTCTTC. This encodes CAAGASSYNEQFF.

This sequence joins TRBV5-1 and TRBJ1-4; 11 bases fit TRBD1. CDR3 length: 16 amino acids. With V trimmed by 0 bases and J by 7 bases, 5 bases remained unmatched. The germline V gene encodes CDR1 SGHRS and CDR2 YFSETQ. This CDR3 reads CASSLGAGTGGEKLFF. In DNA form, the CDR3 reads TGCGCCAGCAGCTTGGGGGCCGGGACAGGGGGTGAAAAACTGTTTTTT.

This sequence joins TRBV10-3 and TRBJ1-5; 8 bases agree with TRBD1. The CDR3 has 16 amino acids. V dropped 3 bases and J dropped 1; count of bases not matched to a gene: 5. The germline V gene encodes CDR1 ENHRY and CDR2 SYGVKD. CDR3 nucleotide sequence: TGTGCCATCAGTGATATGGGGACAGGCAGCAATCAGCCCCAGCATTTT. Amino acid sequence: CAISDMGTGSNQPQHF.

The chain employs TRBV7-9 and TRBJ2-1; D is unresolved. Per germline, CDR1 SEHNR and CDR2 FQNEAQ (reference sequence). Trimming removed 1 base at V and 1 base at J, with 5 bases between. The CDR3 is 14 amino acids. The CDR3 region has the DNA TGTGCCAGCAGCTTAGGGGAATCCTACAATGAGCAGTTCTTC. It is translated as CASSLGESYNEQFF.

V is TRBV18 and J is TRBJ2-3; the D gene is possibly TRBD1 (6 bases). CDR1 and CDR2 (germline): KGHSH, LQKENI. The CDR3 is made up of 13 amino acids. V lost 5 bases, J lost 5 bases, and 11 bases lay in between. The CDR3 here is CASSVTGKDTQYF. CDR3 sequence (DNA): TGTGCCAGCTCAGTCACAGGGAAAGATACGCAGTATTTT.

The chain joins TRBV5-4 to TRBJ2-7; 7 nucleotides agree with TRBD1. CDR1 and CDR2 (germline): SGHNT, YYREEE (reference sequence). The V segment lost 5 bases and the J segment 6 bases; nucleotides outside the gene matches: 11. The CDR3 covers 14 residues. As DNA, the CDR3 is TGTGCCAGCAGAGACAGGGCTGAGGGTACCGAGCAGTACTTC. Residues: CASRDRAEGTEQYF.

As for this clone: Other DNA sequences from this sample encode an identical CDR3 as well. The chain has TRBV18 and TRBJ1-1; 7 nucleotides align to TRBD1. There are 13 residues in the CDR3. Germline lookup yields CDR1 KGHSH and CDR2 LQKENI. V was pared by 3 bases and J by 3 bases, with 1 base of the junction left unmatched. The chain's CDR3 is CASSPGQDTEAFF. CDR3 sequence (DNA): TGTGCCAGCTCACCCGGACAGGACACTGAAGCTTTCTTT.

V and J are TRBV4-3 and TRBJ1-5; D remains ambiguous. The CDR3 is made up of 15 amino acids. CDR1 and CDR2 from the germline V gene are LGHNA and YSLEER. The V gene lost 0 bases and the J gene lost 2 bases, with 8 bases spanning the gap. The CDR3 here is CASSQEPTGNQPQHF. The DNA of the CDR3 is TGCGCCAGCAGCCAAGAGCCGACTGGCAATCAGCCCCAGCATTTT.

The V call is TRBV25-1, the J call TRBJ1-5; D remains unclear. The CDR3 is 11 residues long. From germline, CDR1 is MGHDK and CDR2 SYGVNS. The V end was cut by 6 bases, the J end by 4 bases, with 4 bases between. The CDR3 DNA sequence: TGTGCCAGCAGCCTAAATCAGCCCCAGCATTTT. This translates into CASSLNQPQHF.

The rearrangement uses TRBV5-5 and TRBJ2-7; 7 bases align to TRBD1. Germline V gene lookup returns CDR1 SGHKS and CDR2 YYEKEE (reference sequence). The CDR3 contains 14 residues. With 0 bases clipped from V and 4 bases from J, the junction kept 4 bases outside the gene matches. CDR3 in amino acids: CASSLGQGYYEQYF. The CDR3 DNA sequence: TGTGCCAGCAGCTTGGGACAGGGTTATTACGAGCAGTACTTC.

This clone occurred a few times. The rearrangement uses TRBV5-4 and TRBJ2-1; tentatively, D is TRBD2 (6 bases). Trimming left V 4 bases short and J 1 base short, with 12 bases between. From germline, CDR1 is SGHNT and CDR2 YYREEE (reference sequence). The CDR3 extends over 15 amino acids. The CDR3 region has the DNA TGTGCCAGCAGCGGGAGCGGGTTGTCCTACAATGAGCAGTTCTTC. Encoded protein: CASSGSGLSYNEQFF.

The chain links TRBV18 to TRBJ2-6; D is possibly TRBD2 (6 bases). Trimming cost V 2 bases and J 7 bases, with 9 bases left between them. Germline-derived CDR1 and CDR2 are KGHSH and LQKENI. The CDR3 has 14 residues. The CDR3, as DNA: TGTGCCAGCTCACCAGGAGGGGAAGCCAACGTCCTGACTTTC. Encoded protein: CASSPGGEANVLTF.

The V call is TRBV18, the J call TRBJ2-1; weak D call: TRBD2 (5 bases). The CDR3 spans 16 residues. Germline CDR1 and CDR2: KGHSH and LQKENI. Trimming stripped 5 bases from V and 7 bases from J, with 21 bases between. The DNA of the CDR3 is TGTGCCAGCTCAAGCCTCCCAGCGGCCGATGGGAATGAGCAGTTCTTC. Its protein is CASSSLPAADGNEQFF.

V and J are TRBV28 and TRBJ1-3; D gene ambiguous. The CDR3 has 11 residues. Germline V gene data show CDR1 as MDHEN and CDR2 as SYDVKM. Trimming took 8 bases from V and 4 from J, leaving 6 bases between them. CDR3 loop: CASGQGNTIYF. CDR3 DNA sequence: TGTGCCAGCGGCCAGGGAAACACCATATATTTT.

V gene TRBV6-6 combines with J gene TRBJ1-4; TRBD1 is a possible D gene (5 bases). Trimming removed 4 bases at V and 13 bases at J, with 13 bases between. This CDR3 is built from 12 residues. The germline V gene has CDR1 MNHNY and CDR2 SVGAGI (reference sequence). The CDR3 region has the DNA TGTGCCAGCAGTTTCCCGGGGGATACACTGTTTTTT. Translating it yields CASSFPGDTLFF.

This clone was seen at least ten times. The genes are TRBV29-1 and TRBJ2-3, with 8 bases lining up with TRBD1. Germline V CDR1 and CDR2: SQVTM, ANQGSEA. CDR3 size: 15 residues. V trimming: 4 bases; J trimming: 0 bases; junction bases outside the gene matches: 6. The CDR3, as DNA: TGCAGCGTTGGCGGGACAGGCCGGAGCACAGATACGCAGTATTTT. Its protein is CSVGGTGRSTDTQYF.

As regards this clone: A much larger clone sits a single nucleotide away, making a read error possible. V gene TRBV6-5 combines with J gene TRBJ1-2, with D uncertain. The CDR3 totals 11 residues. In germline, CDR1 is MNHEY, CDR2 SVGAGI. Trimming removed 3 bases from V and 8 bases from J, with 7 bases in between. This chain's CDR3 is CASSYGRGYTF. The CDR3 DNA reads TGTGCCAGCAGTTATGGTAGGGGCTACACCTTC.